What follows are 7 T cell receptor beta chains derived from one specimen sequenced in a study of blood T cell repertoires in COVID-19. The protocol was immunoSEQ multiplex PCR, while the TCRdb copy is restricted to in-frame clones and leaves out a portion. The sample carries approximately 37,000 clones, 75% to 90% recorded once. Sequenced input: peripheral blood. These receptors all stem from a man older than 75 with active COVID-19.

This sequence joins TRBV4-3 and TRBJ1-5, with D unresolved. The CDR3 has 13 amino acids. Germline V gene lookup returns CDR1 LGHNA and CDR2 YSLEER. V was shortened by 4 bases and J by 6 bases, with 10 bases between the two germline ends. The DNA for the CDR3 is TGCGCCAGCAGCCTCACGCGGTTTCAGCCCCAGCATTTT. Translated: CASSLTRFQPQHF.

The chain uses TRBV7-9 and TRBJ2-1; 10 bases are a match to TRBD2. Trimming took 3 bases from V and 8 from J; bases not matched to a gene: 7. Germline CDR1 and CDR2: SEHNR and FQNEAQ (reference sequence). The CDR3 loop spans 15 amino acids. CDR3 sequence reads: CASSFTSGRADEQFF. In DNA, the CDR3 is TGTGCCAGCAGCTTTACGAGCGGGAGGGCAGATGAGCAGTTCTTC. Full variable domain (rest looked up from reference TRBV7-9 and TRBJ2-1): DTGVSQNPRHKITKRGQNVTFRCDPISEHNRLYWYRQTLGQGPEFLTYFQNEAQLEKSRLLSDRFSAERPKGSFSTLEIQRTEQGDSAMYLCASSFTSGRADEQFFGPGTRLTVL.

This clone was detected only once. The V and J genes are TRBV28 and TRBJ2-3; 10 positions agree with TRBD2. The germline gives CDR1 MDHEN, CDR2 SYDVKM. Trimming at V came to 6 bases and at J to 10 bases, leaving 13 bases not matched to a gene. This CDR3 region has 15 residues. CDR3 loop: CASRLGLAGVYAQYF. The DNA of the CDR3 is TGTGCCAGCAGATTGGGGCTAGCGGGAGTTTATGCGCAGTATTTT.

The rearrangement links TRBV7-2 to TRBJ1-1; the D is unclear. CDR3 length equals 15 residues. Germline V lookup: CDR1 SGHTA, CDR2 FQGNSA. Trimming cost V 4 bases and J 1 base, with 13 bases left between them. Here the CDR3 DNA reads TGTGCCAGCAGCTCCGTTTCGGGTAAGAACACTGAAGCTTTCTTT. This translates into CASSSVSGKNTEAFF.

The J gene is TRBJ2-7, the V gene TRBV6-5, with 8 positions matching TRBD2. CDR1 is MNHEY, CDR2 SVGAGI, per germline. V lost 6 bases and J lost 2; bases outside the gene matches: 9. The CDR3 contains 15 residues. The CDR3 DNA reads as TGTGCCAGCAGCCCACTAGCGGTGGGCCCCTACGAGCAGTACTTC. It is translated as CASSPLAVGPYEQYF.

The chain uses TRBV30 and TRBJ2-7, with D maybe TRBD1 (5 bases). Per germline, CDR1 GTSNPN and CDR2 SVGIG (reference sequence). Trimming removed 1 base at V and 6 bases at J, with 10 bases between. The CDR3 length is 12 residues. This chain's CDR3 is CAWSAGISEQYF. DNA for the CDR3: TGTGCCTGGAGTGCAGGGATTTCCGAGCAGTACTTC. The full variable domain, its missing parts supplied by reference TRBV30 and TRBJ2-7, is SQTIHQWPATLVQPVGSPLSLECTVEGTSNPNLYWYRQAAGRGLQLLFYSVGIGQISSEVPQNLSASRPQDRQFILSSKKLLLSDSGFYLCAWSAGISEQYFGPGTRLTVT.

The chain has TRBV7-2 and TRBJ2-7; 10 positions match TRBD2. With 0 bases clipped from V and 6 bases from J, the junction kept 14 bases outside the gene matches. The CDR3 extends over 18 amino acids. From germline, CDR1 is SGHTA and CDR2 FQGNSA. CDR3 in amino acids: CASSLAQASGSRIGEQYF. The CDR3 DNA reads as TGTGCCAGCAGCTTAGCGCAGGCTAGCGGGAGTCGGATTGGCGAGCAGTACTTC.